This is a list of T cell receptor beta chains from one sample in a study of tumor and adjacent non-tumor tissue in lung cancer. Via MiXCR, TCRdb re-called the multiplex PCR reads, giving one row per CDR3 protein. The data contain some 70,000 distinct CDR3 sequences, roughly 70% of them seen just once; the ten biggest clones take up about a quarter. The sample taken for sequencing was distant non-tumor lung tissue. These receptors were obtained from a woman in her fifties or sixties with non-small cell lung cancer. Both conserved end residues are part of each CDR3. D genes are given only for firm matches.

D gene	V gene	J gene	CDR3 protein
.	TRBV25-1	TRBJ2-3	CASSELGGTDTQYF
.	TRBV11-2	TRBJ2-7	CTSSLVAGYEQYF
TRBD2	TRBV20-1	TRBJ2-7	CSVRQLAGVEQYF
.	TRBV11-2	TRBJ2-1	CASSLVSQEFHNEQFF
TRBD2	TRBV11-2	TRBJ2-1	CTSSLTLLAGEQFF
TRBD1	TRBV6-5	TRBJ1-5	CASSPRTGLNQHQHF
.	TRBV29-1	TRBJ2-7	CSVEGTTNNAQYF
TRBD1	TRBV5-1	TRBJ1-2	CASSPLQGQSANYGYTF
.	TRBV6-1	TRBJ2-7	CASGEGGFYEQYF
.	TRBV20-1	TRBJ2-1	CSVRQLTNEQFF
.	TRBV20-1	TRBJ2-7	CSTGREGTGYEQYF
TRBD2	TRBV5-1	TRBJ2-1	CASSLDGTSTYNEQFF
TRBD1	TRBV29-1	TRBJ1-4	CSVGGQGFEKLFF
.	TRBV11-2	TRBJ2-5	CASQTGLQETQYF
TRBD1	TRBV5-1	TRBJ1-1	CASSPTIGQGGEAFF
.	TRBV12-3/TRBV12-4	TRBJ2-2	CARSWHNGELFF
.	TRBV11-2	TRBJ1-5	CASTLTGRCNQPQHF
.	TRBV20-1	TRBJ2-4	CSASGVVRHIHYF